This entry lists 8 T cell receptor beta chains sequenced from one sample in a study of a mutant IDH1 vaccine in newly diagnosed glioma (dated by TCRdb to the early 2020s). Library preparation employed the immunoSEQ multiplex PCR assay. TCRdb's version of the immuneACCESS table is confined to in-frame rearrangements and falls short of the full clone set. An unresolved V gene accounts for under half of the shortfall where checked; the remainder is of unknown origin. This sample holds some 61,000 clones; 80% to 90% were observed only once. Of the sample, over 2.5% is held by the ten largest clones. Explained via the paper, the time point label denotes: baseline, week 1 (first vaccination visit). This specimen's treatment or condition label, interpreted: pre-vaccination baseline after standard-of-care therapy. Sequences were derived from PBMCs, sampled from a glioma patient treated with radiotherapy, temozolomide or both. The receptors derive from a man aged 25 to 40 with glioma.

The chain combines TRBV6-1 with TRBJ1-5; 7 nucleotides match TRBD1. The V gene's germline CDR1 is MNHNS and CDR2 SASEGT. Losses at the gene ends were 8 bases for V and 0 bases for J; bases not matched to a gene: 4. The length of the CDR3 is 14 residues. Written as DNA, the CDR3 is TGTGCCAGCTCCACAGGGGCTAGCAATCAGCCCCAGCATTTT. Translated: CASSTGASNQPQHF.

J is TRBJ2-2 and V is TRBV9; 10 bases align to TRBD2. Trimming cost V 0 bases and J 1 base; bases outside gene matches: 9. The CDR3 has 19 amino acids. Germline V CDR1 and CDR2: SGDLS, YYNGEE. CDR3 DNA: TGTGCCAGCAGCGTAGCTAGGGGGCTAGCGGGGGTGAACACCGGGGAGCTGTTTTTT. This codes for CASSVARGLAGVNTGELFF.

The chain is built from TRBV4-2 and TRBJ1-2; no clear D. The V and J ends lost 1 base and 1 base respectively, with 7 bases between them. The CDR3 spans 14 residues. Germline-derived CDR1 and CDR2 are LGHNA and YNFKEQ. The CDR3 nucleotides read TGTGCCAGCAGCCAAGTTGGAGTTAACTATGGCTACACCTTC. Translated: CASSQVGVNYGYTF.

Only a few counts were recorded for this clone. This chain links TRBV5-1 with TRBJ1-2, with TRBD1 matching 8 bases. This CDR3 is 18 amino acids long. Per germline, CDR1 SGHRS and CDR2 YFSETQ. Losses at the gene ends were 3 bases for V and 4 bases for J; bases not matched to a gene: 17. The DNA of the CDR3 is TGCGCCAGCAGCTCTGAGCGGTATCAGACAGGGGTTGGCTATGGCTACACCTTC. Protein: CASSSERYQTGVGYGYTF.

V usage is TRBV7-8 and J usage is TRBJ2-2, with D tentatively TRBD2 (6 bases). V lost 0 bases and J lost 5, with 16 bases in between. CDR1 and CDR2 (germline): SGHVS, FQNEAQ. The CDR3 is made up of 17 amino acids. DNA of the CDR3: TGTGCCAGCAGCTTAGCGTTGGGCCTCCGGGGGACCGGGGAGCTGTTTTTT. Protein: CASSLALGLRGTGELFF.

The gene calls are TRBV5-1 and TRBJ2-2; possibly TRBD1 for D (5 bases). Germline CDR1 reads SGHRS; CDR2 reads YFSETQ. The length of the CDR3 is 14 residues. Trimming cost V 0 bases and J 7 bases, with 10 bases left between them. CDR3 region: CASSLAQRGGELFF. Written as DNA, the CDR3 is TGCGCCAGCAGCTTGGCACAAAGGGGCGGGGAGCTGTTTTTT.

V usage is TRBV6-1 and J usage is TRBJ1-2, with 7 positions matching TRBD1. The trim removed 2 bases at V and 3 bases at J, leaving 0 bases unmatched. Germline CDR1 is MNHNS and CDR2 is SASEGT. CDR3 length equals 13 residues. CDR3 sequence: CASSETGDYGYTF. The CDR3 coding sequence is TGTGCCAGCAGTGAAACAGGGGACTATGGCTACACCTTC.

In its sample, this clone was seen once. The chain couples TRBV5-6 to TRBJ2-3; D is undetermined. Trimming removed 2 bases at V and 2 bases at J, with 3 bases between. This CDR3 comprises 12 residues. The V gene's germline CDR1 is SGHDT and CDR2 YYEEEE. CDR3 nucleotide sequence: TGTGCCAGCAGCTTCTACACAGATACGCAGTATTTT. It translates to CASSFYTDTQYF.